What follows describes a single T cell receptor beta chain. Antigen specificity is unknown. The sample is drawn from a study of PD-1 blockade in classical Hodgkin lymphoma. The CDR3 runs 14 residues. After removal of 4 bases from V and 8 bases from J, the junction contained 5 bases not matched to a gene. CDR1 and CDR2 (germline): ENHRY, SYGVKD. This table comes from immunoSEQ multiplex PCR, and its TCRdb copy is limited to in-frame clones, with some not included. The sample lists about 97,000 clones; over 80% were seen once. Overall study findings and caveats: Individuals who commenced nivolumab within less than 1 year of ASCT were excluded. CD4+ TCR diversity, unlike CD8+, climbed significantly by C4D1. Why the repertoires differ is still unclear, perhaps disease activity or prior therapy.

Every one of the patients relapsed after autologous stem cell transplantation (brentuximab vedotin exposure was variable). The chain links TRBV10-3 to TRBJ2-1; TRBD1 matches at 10 bases. The source is a human donor with classical Hodgkin lymphoma. The sequenced sample was peripheral blood mononuclear cells (PBMCs), obtained at baseline. The CDR3 DNA reads TGTGCCATCAGTGCCCGGGACAGGGGCGATGAGCAGTTCTTC. This sequence encodes CAISARDRGDEQFF.